Presented here are 30 T cell receptor beta chains from one specimen sequenced in a study of blood T cells in healthy people across ages. Through a sample-barcoded 5' primer and a J-beta primer mix, a second PCR was run for roughly 6 to 11 cycles. MiXCR was run by TCRdb on the 5' RACE reads, yielding one entry per CDR3 protein. The repertoire consists of hundreds of thousands of distinct CDR3 sequences, with about 54% occurring once and the leading ten covering more than 35%. The sequenced material came from blood. Every receptor here comes from a man aged 55 to 69 in good health.

The rearrangement uses TRBV12-3 or TRBV12-4 and TRBJ2-3; weak D call: TRBD1 (5 bases). This CDR3 comprises 15 residues. Trimming stripped 3 bases from V and 4 bases from J, with 14 bases between. CDR3 region: CASSFGQGYADTQYF. The DNA for the CDR3 is TGTGCCAGCAGTTTTGGGCAGGGCTACGCAGATACGCAGTATTTT.

The rearrangement joins TRBV3-1 to TRBJ1-2; D is unclear. The V and J ends lost 4 bases and 4 bases respectively, with 16 bases between them. Germline V gene data show CDR1 as LGHDT and CDR2 as YNNKEL (reference sequence). This CDR3 region has 15 residues. As DNA, the CDR3 is TGTGCCAGCAGCCCCAGCCCAGACAAGAGCTATGGCTACACCTTC. This gives the protein CASSPSPDKSYGYTF.

The J gene is TRBJ2-7, the V gene TRBV5-6; the D is unclear. Trimming removed 2 bases from V and 3 bases from J, with 18 bases in between. The germline CDR1 and CDR2 sequences are SGHDT and YYEEEE. This CDR3 spans 16 amino acids. CDR3 nucleotides: TGTGCCAGCAGCTTAGGCCGGAGACAACGGCACTACGAGCAGTACTTC. Its translation is CASSLGRRQRHYEQYF.

This clonotype was found a few times. Here the CDR3 DNA reads TGTGCCAGCAGCCCGCGACAACTAGTGAACACCGGGGAGCTGTTTTTT. Protein product: CASSPRQLVNTGELFF. J is TRBJ2-2 and V is TRBV21-1; the table's D call, TRBD1, was not checked against the DNA. TRBV21-1 is assigned pseudogene status. The CDR3 runs to 16 residues.

The chain recombines TRBV6-5 with TRBJ1-2, with 11 bases matching TRBD1. V shed 6 bases and J 8 bases; nucleotides not matched to a gene: 11. There are 15 residues in the CDR3. Germline V gene data show CDR1 as MNHEY and CDR2 as SVGAGI. CDR3 residues: CASSRPGTGGWGYTF. The CDR3 DNA sequence: TGTGCCAGCAGCCGCCCCGGGACAGGGGGTTGGGGCTACACCTTC.

This sequence joins TRBV29-1 and TRBJ2-1; D is ambiguous. V was trimmed by 3 bases and J by 10 bases, leaving 13 bases between them. This CDR3 contains 12 residues. Germline V lookup: CDR1 SQVTM, CDR2 ANQGSEA. CDR3 DNA: TGCAGCGTTGATGACGAAATCAGGGAGCAGTTCTTC. It codes for CSVDDEIREQFF.

The CDR3: CASSLGQSVTEAFF. The CDR3 DNA reads as TGTGCCAGCAGCTTGGGCCAATCGGTAACTGAAGCTTTCTTT. V is TRBV5-6 and J is TRBJ1-1, with D unresolved. This CDR3 spans 14 amino acids. The germline V and J ends were trimmed by 0 bases and 5 bases, with 11 bases remaining between them. Germline loops: CDR1 SGHDT, CDR2 YYEEEE.

The chain is built from TRBV20-1 and TRBJ2-7; 8 bases line up with TRBD1. This CDR3 is built from 11 residues. CDR1 is DFQATT, CDR2 SNEGSKA, per germline (reference sequence). V lost 6 bases to trimming and J lost 6 bases; unmatched junction nucleotides: 4. CDR3 region: CSAQGVSEQYF. The DNA of the CDR3 is TGCAGTGCACAGGGGGTAAGCGAGCAGTACTTC.

The chain is built from TRBV2 and TRBJ2-1, with 12 bases lining up with TRBD1. Germline trimming cut 5 bases from V and 6 bases from J; bases unmatched to any gene: 5. The CDR3 consists of 15 residues. Looked up from germline, CDR1 is SNHLY and CDR2 is FYNNEI. For the CDR3, the DNA is TGTGCCAGCAGTTGGGACAGGGGGCCCCTCAATGAGCAGTTCTTC. It encodes CASSWDRGPLNEQFF.

The rearrangement joins TRBV7-9 to TRBJ1-1; no reliable D call. There are 12 residues in the CDR3. V gave up 5 bases and J gave up 7 bases, with 11 bases separating them. Looked up from germline, CDR1 is SEHNR and CDR2 is FQNEAQ (reference sequence). The CDR3 DNA reads TGTGCCAGCAGCCGGAGCGGACGTGAAGCTTTCTTT. Residues: CASSRSGREAFF.

The chain is built from TRBV24-1 and TRBJ2-5; no firm D call. Trimming cost V 4 bases and J 4 bases, with 6 bases left between them. The CDR3 spans 12 residues. Per germline, CDR1 KGHDR and CDR2 SFDVKD. CDR3 bases: TGTGCCACCAGTGACAGCTTAGAGACCCAGTACTTC. This encodes CATSDSLETQYF.

V gene TRBV6-1 combines with J gene TRBJ1-2, with TRBD1 identical over 9 bases. The V gene end was trimmed by 4 bases and the J gene end by 8 bases; junction bases not matched to a gene: 5. Germline values: CDR1 MNHNS, CDR2 SASEGT. The CDR3 extends over 13 amino acids. The CDR3 nucleotides are TGTGCCAGCAGTGTTACAGGGGGCGAAGGCTACACCTTC. It codes for CASSVTGGEGYTF.

For the CDR3, the DNA is TGTGCCAGCAGCTTAGGGTCCCCGGGACGCAGTAACGAGCAGTACTTC. Its protein product is CASSLGSPGRSNEQYF. The rearrangement links TRBV7-9 to TRBJ2-5; either TRBD1 or TRBD2 may supply D (5 bases each). The J call may be in error: the DNA end matches TRBJ2-7 better. Germline-derived CDR1 and CDR2 are SEHNR and FQNEAQ (reference sequence). CDR3 length equals 16 residues.

This clonotype has ten or more counts. The chain joins TRBV12-3 or TRBV12-4 to TRBJ1-1; a weak D match, TRBD1 (5 bases). This CDR3 is 16 amino acids long. V was clipped by 4 bases and J by 6 bases, with 21 bases between them. This CDR3 is CASSSGRGRAVPEAFF. For the CDR3, the DNA is TGTGCCAGCAGTTCGGGGAGGGGACGGGCCGTGCCTGAAGCTTTCTTT.

The chain recombines TRBV6-2 or TRBV6-3 with TRBJ2-7, with 7 nucleotides matching TRBD2. Germline CDR1 is MNHEY and CDR2 is SVGEGT. Germline trimming cut 0 bases from V and 3 bases from J; bases unmatched to any gene: 8. The CDR3 sequence is 16 residues long. The CDR3 nucleotides read TGTGCCAGCAGTTACTCGGTGGCTAGCGGCTACTACGAGCAGTACTTC. Protein: CASSYSVASGYYEQYF.

This clonotype occurred a few times. V usage is TRBV3-1 and J usage is TRBJ2-7; 7 bases align to TRBD1. Per germline, CDR1 LGHDT and CDR2 YNNKEL (reference sequence). Trimming cost V 1 base and J 3 bases; bases outside gene matches: 3. The CDR3 runs 14 residues. The CDR3 loop is CASSQVGTDYEQYF. Here the CDR3 DNA reads TGTGCCAGCAGCCAAGTGGGGACAGACTACGAGCAGTACTTC.

Ten or more counts support this clonotype. The rearrangement links TRBV9 to TRBJ2-5; 7 bases align to TRBD2. With V trimmed by 1 base and J by 2 bases, 5 bases remained unmatched. There are 15 residues in the CDR3. Germline V CDR1 and CDR2: SGDLS, YYNGEE. The CDR3 DNA reads as TGTGCCAGCAGCGTATTAGGAGCGGGGCAAGAGACCCAGTACTTC. Residues: CASSVLGAGQETQYF.

This chain links TRBV2 with TRBJ1-1, with a possible D match to TRBD1 (6 bases). The CDR3 runs to 15 residues. Per germline, CDR1 SNHLY and CDR2 FYNNEI. V shed 7 bases and J shed 4 bases, with 19 bases lying between them. The CDR3, as DNA: TGTGCCAGCACCCAAGAAACAGGGATTGGCACTGAAGCTTTCTTT. Its protein is CASTQETGIGTEAFF.

This clonotype was recorded a few times. V gene TRBV5-1 combines with J gene TRBJ2-1, with TRBD2 identical over 7 bases. The CDR3 length is 13 residues. Trimming removed 3 bases from V and 8 bases from J; junction bases left unmatched: 5. Germline V lookup: CDR1 SGHRS, CDR2 YFSETQ. The CDR3 DNA is TGCGCCAGCAGCTGGGGAGGGGCGGATGAGCAGTTCTTC. Encoded protein: CASSWGGADEQFF.

The chain employs TRBV10-3 and TRBJ2-7; TRBD1 agrees at 7 bases. From germline, CDR1 is ENHRY and CDR2 SYGVKD. CDR3 size: 12 residues. After removal of 11 bases from V and 5 bases from J, the junction contained 9 bases not matched to a gene. The CDR3 here is CALRDSADEQYF. DNA of the CDR3: TGTGCCCTCCGGGACAGTGCCGACGAGCAGTACTTC.

The chain combines TRBV4-2 with TRBJ1-2; 9 bases are a match to TRBD1. Germline V CDR1 and CDR2: LGHNA, YNFKEQ. CDR3 length equals 16 residues. V dropped 4 bases and J dropped 5; count of bases not matched to a gene: 11. The CDR3 protein is CASSPNPDRGTYGYTF. For the CDR3, the DNA is TGTGCCAGCAGCCCCAACCCCGACAGGGGGACATATGGCTACACCTTC.

The gene calls are TRBV6-5 and TRBJ2-7; a possible D gene is TRBD1 (6 bases). Gene TRBJ2-5 matches the end of the DNA better, so the J call may be wrong. The CDR3 extends over 14 amino acids. In germline, CDR1 is MNHEY, CDR2 SVGAGI. CDR3 loop: CASSYGRGWQTQYF. For the CDR3, the DNA is TGTGCCAGCAGTTATGGCAGGGGTTGGCAGACCCAGTACTTC.

This chain uses TRBV11-2 with TRBJ2-2; 9 bases are a match to TRBD2. The CDR3 has 16 amino acids. Trimming took 5 bases from V and 3 from J; bases not matched to a gene: 7. The germline V gene has CDR1 SGHAT and CDR2 FQNNGV. The CDR3 DNA reads TGTGCCAGCAGCCTCTCGCGGGGGGGCGACACCGGGGAGCTGTTTTTT. Translating it yields CASSLSRGGDTGELFF.

This clonotype was seen a handful of times. The CDR3 coding sequence is TGTGCCAGCAGAAACGAAGATACGCAGTATTTT. Translating gives CASRNEDTQYF. This chain connects TRBV6-5 to TRBJ2-3; D is ambiguous. Germline V gene data show CDR1 as MNHEY and CDR2 as SVGAGI. V lost 6 bases to trimming and J lost 5 bases, with 6 bases between them. The CDR3 is 11 residues long.

The chain couples TRBV10-3 to TRBJ1-6; TRBD1 aligns across 10 bases. The CDR3 has 13 amino acids. V trimming: 10 bases; J trimming: 7 bases; junction bases outside the gene matches: 4. Germline V gene sequence: CDR1 ENHRY, CDR2 SYGVKD. CDR3 sequence reads: CATLGQGNSPLHF. CDR3 sequence (DNA): TGTGCCACCCTGGGACAGGGGAATTCACCCCTCCACTTT.

Points on this clonotype: The junction departs from the called germline gene at one end, perhaps through a read error. CDR3 DNA sequence: TGTGCCGGCAGCCCACCCGGCACTTGGGCGAACACCGGGGAGCTGTTTTTT. As protein: CAGSPPGTWANTGELFF. This chain uses TRBV28 with TRBJ2-2; D gene unclear. The CDR3 spans 17 residues. Germline-derived CDR1 and CDR2 are MDHEN and SYDVKM.

The chain joins TRBV7-2 to TRBJ1-1; D is perhaps TRBD1 (5 bases). CDR1 and CDR2 (germline): SGHTA, FQGNSA. CDR3 length: 15 amino acids. The V end was cut by 6 bases, the J end by 1 base, with 15 bases between. This CDR3 reads CASSRAGGENTEAFF. The CDR3, as DNA: TGTGCCAGCAGTCGCGCCGGGGGGGAGAACACTGAAGCTTTCTTT. Full variable domain (remainder filled in from reference TRBV7-2 and TRBJ1-1): GAGVSQSPSNKVTEKGKDVELRCDPISGHTALYWYRQSLGQGLEFLIYFQGNSAPDKSGLPSDRFSAERTGGSVSTLTIQRTQQEDSAVYLCASSRAGGENTEAFFGQGTRLTVV.

This clonotype was recorded a few times. The chain is built from TRBV6-5 and TRBJ2-7; D is unresolved. This CDR3 is 12 amino acids long. The V and J ends lost 5 bases and 5 bases respectively, with 10 bases between them. CDR1 is MNHEY and CDR2 is SVGAGI in the germline V gene. The CDR3 DNA is TGTGCCAGCAGTACCTTGGGGAACGAGCAGTACTTC. Encoded protein: CASSTLGNEQYF.

This clonotype was seen a handful of times. The gene calls are TRBV9 and TRBJ2-5; unclear D gene. Germline assignment: CDR1 SGDLS and CDR2 YYNGEE. Trimming shortened V by 4 bases and J by 1 base, and 11 bases separated the two germline ends. This CDR3 comprises 14 residues. The DNA for the CDR3 is TGTGCCAGCAGCACCAAAGCGCGCCAAGAGACCCAGTACTTC. Translating gives CASSTKARQETQYF. The variable domain in full, with the rest retrieved from reference TRBV9 and TRBJ2-5, is DSGVTQTPKHLITATGQRVTLRCSPRSGDLSVYWYQQSLDQGLQFLIQYYNGEERAKGNILERFSAQQFPDLHSELNLSSLELGDSALYFCASSTKARQETQYFGPGTRLLVL.

V usage is TRBV10-3 and J usage is TRBJ2-7; D is possibly TRBD1 (7 bases). The germline CDR1 and CDR2 sequences are ENHRY and SYGVKD. CDR3 length equals 14 residues. V was trimmed by 4 bases and J by 4 bases, leaving 14 bases between them. The CDR3 protein is CAISVVSGGYEQYF. The CDR3 bases are TGTGCCATCAGTGTCGTGTCAGGGGGGTACGAGCAGTACTTC.